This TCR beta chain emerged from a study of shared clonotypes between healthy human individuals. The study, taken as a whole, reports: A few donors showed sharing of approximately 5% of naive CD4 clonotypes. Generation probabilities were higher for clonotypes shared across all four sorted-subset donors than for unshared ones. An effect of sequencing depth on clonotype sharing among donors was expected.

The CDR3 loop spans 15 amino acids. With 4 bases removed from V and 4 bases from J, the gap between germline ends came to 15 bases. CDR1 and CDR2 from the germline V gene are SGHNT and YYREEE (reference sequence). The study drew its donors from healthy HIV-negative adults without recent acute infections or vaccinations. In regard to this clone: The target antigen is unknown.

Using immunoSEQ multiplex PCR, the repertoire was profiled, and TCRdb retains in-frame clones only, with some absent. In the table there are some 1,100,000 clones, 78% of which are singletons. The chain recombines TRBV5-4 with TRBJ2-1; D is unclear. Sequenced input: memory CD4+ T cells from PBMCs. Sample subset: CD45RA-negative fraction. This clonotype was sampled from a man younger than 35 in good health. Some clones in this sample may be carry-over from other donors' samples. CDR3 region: CASSLEQNRYNEQFF. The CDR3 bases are TGTGCCAGCAGCCTAGAACAAAACCGATACAATGAGCAGTTCTTC.